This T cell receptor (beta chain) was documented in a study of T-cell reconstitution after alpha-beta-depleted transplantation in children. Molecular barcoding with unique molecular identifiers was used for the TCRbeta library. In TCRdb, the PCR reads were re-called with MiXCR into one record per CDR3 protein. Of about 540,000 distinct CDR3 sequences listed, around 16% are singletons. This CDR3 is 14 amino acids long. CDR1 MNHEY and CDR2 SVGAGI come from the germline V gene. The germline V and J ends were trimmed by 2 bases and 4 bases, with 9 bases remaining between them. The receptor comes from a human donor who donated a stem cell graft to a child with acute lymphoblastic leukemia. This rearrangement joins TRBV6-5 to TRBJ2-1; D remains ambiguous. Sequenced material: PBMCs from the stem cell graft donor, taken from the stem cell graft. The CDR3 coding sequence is TGTGCCAGCAGTTACGTTGGCAAGTACAATGAGCAGTTCTTC. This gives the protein CASSYVGKYNEQFF.